This T cell receptor (beta chain) was sequenced for a study of T cell repertoires in cytomegalovirus infection (dated by TCRdb to between 2019 and 2020). Regarding the complete study: Donor HLA type was relevant to the analysis, as public TCR beta signatures indicated carriage of CMV infection together with the matching HLA type. What the study reported, not specific to this receptor: In both this cohort and an independent roughly 350-donor cohort, the cumulative frequency of public TCR beta family members distinguished carriers of CMV infection plus the relevant HLA type. The ex vivo response was dominated by HLA-C-restricted CMV-specific TCR beta clonotypes, which also provided the single most frequent clonotype in two of eight donors.

This clonotype was counted once. Its antigen is unknown. This may be a read error, as it is one base from a much larger clone. These reads were obtained on an Illumina HiSeq 1500. TCRdb's own reprocessing of the public reads used fastp at Q25 and MiXCR and kept productive beta chains. Every CDR3 protein is listed once, alongside the most common genes and DNA of its rows. The sample includes some 700,000 distinct CDR3 sequences, with less than 40% observed a single time. The top ten constitute around 2.8% of the sample. This sequence was found in a human donor in good health (CMV status not recorded). Some clones in this sample may be carry-over from other donors' samples. The sample taken for sequencing was PBMCs.

The CDR3 sequence is CASSLASPSGTSYNEQVF. The bases are TGTGCCAGCAGCTTAGCCTCCCCCAGCGGGACATCCTACAATGAGCAGGTCTTC. The sequence is built from TRBV7-6 and TRBJ2-1; 7 matching bases give a weak D call of TRBD2. Counted from cysteine to phenylalanine, this CDR3 has 18 amino acids. Of the read, only the CDR3 DNA is kept; its 54 bases are in frame from base 1. Looking up the germline V gene yields CDR1 SGHVS and CDR2 FNYEAQ.